This TCR beta chain comes out of a study of molecular identifiers for immune sequencing clone quantification. This clonotype showed up many times. This CDR3 region has 14 residues. CDR1 and CDR2 from the germline V gene are SQVTM and ANQGSEA. Unmatched junction bases numbered 2, after V lost 3 bases and J lost 0 bases. TCRdb reprocessed the PCR reads with MiXCR, giving one entry per CDR3 protein. Of tens of thousands of distinct CDR3 sequences in the sample, about 23% were seen once. J is TRBJ1-1 and V is TRBV29-1; TRBD1 agrees at 9 bases. This TCR came from a human donor in good health. Some libraries in this study had Jurkat cell RNA spiked in. What was sequenced was naive CD8+ T cells from blood, with Jurkat cell RNA spiked in. The subset was: FACS-sorted CD8+CD4-CCR7+CD45RA+ naive T cells. The CDR3 protein is CSVDGTGMNTEAFF. CDR3 DNA: TGCAGCGTTGATGGGACAGGGATGAACACTGAAGCTTTCTTT.